These 26 T cell receptor beta chains came from one sample sequenced in a study of shared clonotypes between healthy human individuals. Data came from immunoSEQ multiplex PCR; TCRdb stores just in-frame clones and leaves some out. Seen here are about 380,000 clones, approximately 96% observed once, and the top ten hold around 0.32%. Sequencing used memory CD8+ T cells sorted from blood. Noted subset: CD45RO+ cells pooled with CCR7-negative TemRA cells. The receptors come from a man aged 25 to 40 in good health.

The rearrangement uses TRBV6-6 and TRBJ2-7; a possible D gene is TRBD1 (6 bases). Germline values: CDR1 MNHNY, CDR2 SVGAGI (reference sequence). The germline V and J ends were trimmed by 2 bases and 2 bases, with 7 bases remaining between them. The CDR3 contains 13 residues. CDR3 in amino acids: CASSYGTTYEQYF. The DNA of the CDR3 is TGTGCCAGCAGTTACGGGACAACCTACGAGCAGTACTTC.

The CDR3 DNA reads TGTGCCAGCAGTGAATTGTCGGTGGATGAGCAGTTCTTC. Translated: CASSELSVDEQFF. This rearrangement joins TRBV2 to TRBJ2-1; D call uncertain. Germline CDR1 is SNHLY and CDR2 is FYNNEI. The CDR3 spans 13 residues. Trimming removed 2 bases from V and 8 bases from J, with 10 bases in between.

This chain links TRBV11-2 with TRBJ2-4; no definite D call. Trimming left V 2 bases short and J 0 bases short, with 2 bases between. Germline loops: CDR1 SGHAT, CDR2 FQNNGV. This CDR3 region has 13 residues. CDR3 amino acids: CASSLLAKNIQYF. The CDR3 DNA follows: TGTGCCAGCAGCTTACTAGCCAAAAACATTCAGTACTTC.

The chain is built from TRBV5-1 and TRBJ2-7, with 8 nucleotides matching TRBD1. CDR3 length: 13 residues. Germline loops: CDR1 SGHRS, CDR2 YFSETQ. The ends lost 3 bases at V and 3 bases at J; junction bases unmatched: 2. CDR3 coding DNA: TGCGCCAGCAGCTCCGGGACAGGCTACGAGCAGTACTTC. This sequence encodes CASSSGTGYEQYF.

J is TRBJ1-3 and V is TRBV6-4; a weak D match, TRBD1 (6 bases). V was cut by 2 bases and J by 2 bases, with 10 bases left in between. The germline V gene has CDR1 MRHNA and CDR2 SNTAGT. The CDR3 sequence is 15 residues long. In DNA, the CDR3 is TGTGCCAGCAGTGACGCTACAGGGACTGGAAACACCATATATTTT. It codes for CASSDATGTGNTIYF.

J is TRBJ2-3 and V is TRBV4-1; 10 nucleotides agree with TRBD2. The CDR3 loop spans 15 amino acids. J gave up 0 bases and V 4 bases, and 1 base lay outside the gene matches. Per the germline V gene, CDR1 is MGHRA and CDR2 is YSYEKL. The CDR3 is CASSLTSGSTDTQYF. CDR3 in DNA: TGCGCCAGCAGCCTGACTAGCGGGAGCACAGATACGCAGTATTTT.

CDR3 bases: TGTGCCAGCAACAGCATCACCTATGGCTACACCTTC. Protein product: CASNSITYGYTF. V usage is TRBV2 and J usage is TRBJ1-2; unclear D gene. The CDR3 loop spans 12 amino acids. Trimming cost V 7 bases and J 4 bases, with 10 bases left between them. CDR1 is SNHLY, CDR2 FYNNEI, per germline.

As concerns this clone: This sample also contains other DNA sequences that code for the same CDR3. This chain uses TRBV28 with TRBJ2-1; the D is unclear. CDR3 size: 12 residues. Germline values: CDR1 MDHEN, CDR2 SYDVKM. V lost 1 base and J lost 6, with 4 bases in between. The CDR3, as DNA: TGTGCCAGCAGTTTATCGGGCAATGAGCAGTTCTTC. Protein product: CASSLSGNEQFF.

About this clone itself: The sample has other DNA sequences that encode this CDR3 too. The chain carries TRBV5-1 and TRBJ2-1; tentatively, D is TRBD2 (6 bases). Trimming removed 2 bases at V and 2 bases at J, with 11 bases between. The germline V gene has CDR1 SGHRS and CDR2 YFSETQ. The length of the CDR3 is 15 residues. The CDR3 region has the DNA TGCGCCAGCAGCTTCGTGGGAGGTACCTACAATGAGCAGTTCTTC. Translation gives CASSFVGGTYNEQFF.

The V gene is TRBV11-2, the J gene TRBJ2-3; D remains unclear. The CDR3 contains 12 residues. Between the trimmed V and J ends, which lost 3 bases and 7 bases, there was a span of 8 bases. The germline V gene has CDR1 SGHAT and CDR2 FQNNGV. The CDR3 DNA is TGTGCCAGCAGCTTCGTCCGCAATACGCAGTATTTT. Translation: CASSFVRNTQYF.

The chain is built from TRBV29-1 and TRBJ2-3; D unresolved. This CDR3 is 12 amino acids long. V was pared by 3 bases and J by 0 bases, with 4 bases between. CDR1 and CDR2 (germline): SQVTM, ANQGSEA. CDR3 sequence reads: CSVDHSTDTQYF. The CDR3 DNA follows: TGCAGCGTTGATCACAGCACAGATACGCAGTATTTT.

The J gene is TRBJ2-4, the V gene TRBV5-6, with D possibly being TRBD2 (5 bases). Germline-derived CDR1 and CDR2 are SGHDT and YYEEEE. The CDR3 extends over 18 amino acids. Trimming removed 3 bases from V and 0 bases from J, with 19 bases in between. CDR3 sequence reads: CASSSNGDRYLAKNIQYF. In DNA form, the CDR3 reads TGTGCCAGCAGCTCGAACGGGGATCGGTACCTAGCCAAAAACATTCAGTACTTC.

The V and J genes are TRBV5-1 and TRBJ2-2, with D possibly matching TRBD2 (6 bases). From germline, CDR1 is SGHRS and CDR2 YFSETQ. Trimming took 0 bases from V and 6 from J, leaving 12 bases between them. The CDR3 length is 15 residues. CDR3 loop: CASSLAVRRAGELFF. The DNA of the CDR3 is TGCGCCAGCAGCTTGGCCGTAAGGAGGGCCGGGGAGCTGTTTTTT.

About this clone itself: This same CDR3 is encoded by further DNA sequences in the sample. This chain joins TRBV28 and TRBJ2-3; 10 bases fit TRBD2. The V gene's germline CDR1 is MDHEN and CDR2 SYDVKM. The length of the CDR3 is 14 residues. The V gene end was trimmed by 4 bases and the J gene end by 6 bases; junction bases not matched to a gene: 4. The CDR3 sequence: CASSSAGGPDTQYF. In DNA, the CDR3 is TGTGCCAGCAGTTCAGCGGGAGGGCCGGATACGCAGTATTTT.

This clone has more than one count but fewer than ten. The J gene is TRBJ1-5, the V gene TRBV7-8; D not resolved. Deletions cut 1 base from V and 0 bases from J, with 16 bases between. The CDR3 is made up of 18 amino acids. CDR1 SGHVS and CDR2 FQNEAQ come from the germline V gene. The CDR3 DNA reads TGTGCCAGCAGCTTAGACCTAGTCGCGGATTATAGCAATCAGCCCCAGCATTTT. Amino acids: CASSLDLVADYSNQPQHF. Combining the CDR3 with reference TRBV7-8 and TRBJ1-5 gives the whole variable domain GAGVSQSPRYKVAKRGQDVALRCDPISGHVSLFWYQQALGQGPEFLTYFQNEAQLDKSGLPSDRFFAERPEGSVSTLKIQRTQQEDSAVYLCASSLDLVADYSNQPQHFGDGTRLSIL.

As to this clone: Other DNA sequences in the sample encode the same CDR3. The rearrangement joins TRBV5-1 to TRBJ2-6, with 10 bases identical to TRBD1. In germline, CDR1 is SGHRS, CDR2 YFSETQ. The CDR3 consists of 17 residues. J gave up 0 bases and V 0 bases, and 0 bases lay outside the gene matches. CDR3 DNA: TGCGCCAGCAGCTTGGGGACAGGGGGCTCTGGGGCCAACGTCCTGACTTTC. This encodes CASSLGTGGSGANVLTF.

The chain is built from TRBV12-5 and TRBJ2-4; 8 bases are a match to TRBD2. There are 14 residues in the CDR3. Germline V lookup: CDR1 LGHNT, CDR2 FRNRAP. V gave up 7 bases and J gave up 0 bases; unmatched junction bases: 2. CDR3 sequence (DNA): TGTGCTAGTGTTCTAGCGGGAGCCAAAAACATTCAGTACTTC. Translation gives CASVLAGAKNIQYF.

The chain combines TRBV28 with TRBJ2-2, with D maybe TRBD1 (6 bases). Germline V gene lookup returns CDR1 MDHEN and CDR2 SYDVKM. Trimming took 4 bases from V and 3 from J, leaving 12 bases between them. CDR3 length: 15 amino acids. CDR3 sequence (DNA): TGTGCCAGCAGTTCAACAGGGCCCGACACCGGGGAGCTGTTTTTT. Its translation: CASSSTGPDTGELFF.

The chain carries TRBV7-2 and TRBJ1-2, with a tentative D call TRBD1 (5 bases). The germline V gene has CDR1 SGHTA and CDR2 FQGNSA. The CDR3 is made up of 12 amino acids. V lost 4 bases, J lost 5 bases, and 8 bases lay in between. The CDR3 region has the DNA TGTGCCAGCAGCTCTTCAGGGTATGGCTACACCTTC. Translating it yields CASSSSGYGYTF.

The CDR3 DNA follows: TGTGCCTGGAGTGGTTCAAAAGGGGGCTATAGTGAAAAACTGTTTTTT. Protein product: CAWSGSKGGYSEKLFF. The chain employs TRBV30 and TRBJ1-4; the match to TRBD1 covers 7 bases. CDR3 length: 16 amino acids. V trimming: 1 base; J trimming: 7 bases; junction bases outside the gene matches: 12. Germline CDR1 is GTSNPN and CDR2 is SVGIG (reference sequence).

The V and J genes are TRBV6-1 and TRBJ2-7; D may be TRBD1 (5 bases). From germline, CDR1 is MNHNS and CDR2 SASEGT. This CDR3 is 13 amino acids long. Deletions cut 7 bases from V and 4 bases from J, with 14 bases between. This CDR3 reads CASITTDTYEQYF. The CDR3 DNA reads TGTGCCAGCATCACGACAGATACATACGAGCAGTACTTC.

This chain connects TRBV2 to TRBJ2-7; D uncertain. The V end was cut by 1 base, the J end by 7 bases, with 14 bases between. The CDR3 runs 14 residues. CDR1 SNHLY and CDR2 FYNNEI come from the germline V gene. CDR3 DNA: TGTGCCAGCAGTGAAGGGTCCTCAGCTGGAGAGCAGTACTTC. Its protein is CASSEGSSAGEQYF.

About this clone itself: Additional DNA sequences in this sample encode the identical CDR3. The genes are TRBV19 and TRBJ2-1, with 8 bases fitting TRBD1. The CDR3 totals 15 residues. Germline V CDR1 and CDR2: LNHDA, SQIVND (reference sequence). The junction had 1 base not matched to a gene; V was cut back by 3 bases and J by 0 bases. The CDR3 reads CASSITGGSYNEQFF. CDR3 bases: TGTGCCAGTAGTATCACAGGGGGCTCCTACAATGAGCAGTTCTTC.

The rearrangement uses TRBV6-5 and TRBJ2-1; D gene uncertain. This CDR3 spans 14 amino acids. The germline V and J ends were trimmed by 0 bases and 6 bases, with 9 bases remaining between them. Germline V lookup: CDR1 MNHEY, CDR2 SVGAGI. The CDR3: CASSYSLSGNEQFF. The CDR3 DNA reads as TGTGCCAGCAGTTACTCGTTGTCGGGCAATGAGCAGTTCTTC.

This chain joins TRBV6-1 and TRBJ2-4; D is uncertain. CDR1 MNHNS and CDR2 SASEGT come from the germline V gene. The germline V and J ends were trimmed by 4 bases and 7 bases, with 20 bases remaining between them. The CDR3 spans 16 residues. CDR3 residues: CASSVPFRRSWNIQYF. The CDR3 DNA sequence: TGTGCCAGCAGTGTGCCCTTTCGCCGAAGTTGGAACATTCAGTACTTC.

Concerning this clone: Other DNA sequences in this specimen translate into the identical CDR3. The rearrangement uses TRBV30 and TRBJ2-5; the D is unclear. The germline CDR1 and CDR2 sequences are GTSNPN and SVGIG (reference sequence). The CDR3 loop spans 12 amino acids. Trimming left V 3 bases short and J 2 bases short, with 7 bases between. This chain's CDR3 is CAWSRLQETQYF. The CDR3 nucleotides read TGTGCCTGGAGCCGATTACAAGAGACCCAGTACTTC.